The 24 T cell receptor beta chains presented below share a single source sample, sequenced in a study of breast tumors, draining lymph nodes, adjacent tissues. Breast cancer patients provided tissue from their axillary draining lymph nodes. TCRdb re-derived calls from the multiplex PCR reads in MiXCR, one entry per CDR3 protein. The data hold 85,000 to 130,000 distinct CDR3 sequences, with over 20% observed a single time. The sequencing sample was made of axillary lymph node tissue. The source is a female donor with breast cancer. Some clones in this sample may be carry-over from other donors' samples.

This clonotype was detected ten times or more. J is TRBJ1-3 and V is TRBV6-5; D unclear. This CDR3 comprises 14 residues. The V and J ends lost 2 bases and 1 base respectively, with 6 bases between them. CDR1 and CDR2 (germline): MNHEY, SVGAGI. CDR3 sequence: CASSYLGSGNTIYF. CDR3 nucleotide sequence: TGTGCCAGCAGTTACCTGGGTTCTGGAAACACCATATATTTT.

This clonotype has a count of ten or more. V and J are TRBV9 and TRBJ2-3, with D possibly being TRBD1 (5 bases). Trimming stripped 4 bases from V and 1 base from J, with 10 bases between. The germline CDR1 and CDR2 sequences are SGDLS and YYNGEE. This CDR3 region has 14 residues. CDR3: CASSILTGTDTQYF. CDR3 DNA: TGTGCCAGCAGCATACTGACAGGCACAGATACGCAGTATTTT.

The chain is built from TRBV5-1 and TRBJ2-1; perhaps TRBD2 as D (6 bases). The V end lost 0 bases, the J end lost 2 bases, and 21 bases lay between the germline ends. Germline V gene sequence: CDR1 SGHRS, CDR2 YFSETQ. The CDR3 is 19 residues long. The CDR3 loop reads CASSLARGSRGPTYNEQFF. The CDR3 nucleotides are TGCGCCAGCAGCTTGGCCCGCGGTTCGCGGGGCCCCACCTACAATGAGCAGTTCTTC.

This clonotype was seen at least ten times. The CDR3 does not close with the conserved phenylalanine or tryptophan, likely indicating a read error. The limits of the CDR3 on the DNA are not certain, so only TCRdb's listed CDR3 is given. The V call is TRBV20-1, the J call TRBJ2-1; TRBD2 is the table's D call, not checked against the DNA. Inclusive of both ends, the CDR3 amounts to 12 amino acids. The V gene's germline CDR1 is DFQATT and CDR2 SNEGSKA (reference sequence). The CDR3 sequence: CSAGPPGTRPGV.

This clonotype was detected many times. The chain employs TRBV5-4 and TRBJ2-7; 14 positions agree with TRBD2. Germline CDR1 SGHNT, CDR2 YYREEE (reference sequence). This CDR3 comprises 15 residues. Germline trimming cut 0 bases from V and 12 bases from J; bases unmatched to any gene: 8. This CDR3 reads CASSLGGLAGGRWYF. In DNA, the CDR3 is TGTGCCAGCAGCTTGGGTGGACTAGCGGGAGGCCGCTGGTACTTC.

A word on this clonotype: The junction departs from the called germline gene at one end, perhaps through a read error. This chain uses TRBV10-3 with TRBJ1-2; D may be TRBD1 (5 bases). CDR1 and CDR2 (germline): ENHRY, SYGVKD. The CDR3 contains 15 residues. Here the CDR3 reads CAITGDPTVLIGYTF. DNA for the CDR3: TGTGCCATCACCGGGGACCCGACAGTGCTTATCGGCTACACTTTC.

This clonotype was seen many times. The chain recombines TRBV5-1 with TRBJ1-5; 7 bases agree with TRBD1. The V gene end was trimmed by 3 bases and the J gene end by 8 bases; junction bases not matched to a gene: 11. Per germline, CDR1 SGHRS and CDR2 YFSETQ. This CDR3 has 15 residues. The DNA for the CDR3 is TGCGCCAGCAGCTCCGGACAGGCCCTAGGGGAGCCCCAGCATTTT. Its translation is CASSSGQALGEPQHF.

At least ten counts were recorded for this clonotype. The V gene is TRBV10-3, the J gene TRBJ1-5; TRBD1 matches 11 bases. Germline CDR1 reads ENHRY; CDR2 reads SYGVKD. Unmatched junction bases numbered 3, after V lost 7 bases and J lost 7 bases. The CDR3 is 13 amino acids. DNA for the CDR3: TGTGCCATCAACCGGGACAGGGGGCAGCCCCAGCATTTT. It yields the protein CAINRDRGQPQHF.

This clonotype was detected ten times or more. V and J are TRBV10-3 and TRBJ2-2, with 10 positions matching TRBD1. Trimming removed 4 bases from V and 5 bases from J; junction bases left unmatched: 7. The germline gives CDR1 ENHRY, CDR2 SYGVKD. This CDR3 is built from 16 residues. The CDR3 bases are TGTGCCATCAGTGTCGACAGGGGGCGTGGGACCGGGGAGCTGTTTTTT. Translated: CAISVDRGRGTGELFF.

The V gene is TRBV6-2 or TRBV6-3, the J gene TRBJ2-3; D tentatively reads TRBD1 or TRBD2 (5 bases each). CDR3 size: 15 residues. V was shortened by 6 bases and J by 5 bases, with 18 bases between the two germline ends. Germline V CDR1 and CDR2: MNHEY, SVGEGT. As DNA, the CDR3 is TGTGCCAGCAGACAACCAGGGAGTGCCGTAGATACGCAGTATTTT. This codes for CASRQPGSAVDTQYF.

In this sample, this clonotype turned up a few times. The chain recombines TRBV4-1 with TRBJ1-5; D remains unclear. Germline assignment: CDR1 MGHRA and CDR2 YSYEKL. This CDR3 has 21 amino acids. V lost 4 bases and J lost 1, with 29 bases in between. This CDR3 reads CASSRRLSSAMSGDSNQPQHF. In DNA form, the CDR3 reads TGCGCCAGCAGCCGTCGCCTTAGTAGTGCAATGTCGGGAGACAGCAATCAGCCCCAGCATTTT.

The sample holds a few counts of this clonotype. A much larger clone lies a single base off, so this may be a read error. This chain connects TRBV6-1 to TRBJ2-3; D is undetermined. The germline gives CDR1 MNHNS, CDR2 SASEGT. CDR3 length: 13 amino acids. Trimming pared 3 bases from V and 7 bases from J, leaving 11 bases between. In DNA form, the CDR3 reads TGTGCCAGCAGTGATGGGCTTCCAAATACGCAGTATTTT. Protein product: CASSDGLPNTQYF.

J is TRBJ1-5 and V is TRBV18; D not resolved. Germline V gene sequence: CDR1 KGHSH, CDR2 LQKENI. CDR3 size: 13 residues. Trimming cost V 2 bases and J 3 bases, with 5 bases left between them. CDR3 in DNA: TGTGCCAGCTCACCAGGGGTCAATCAGCCCCAGCATTTT. Its protein product is CASSPGVNQPQHF.

This clonotype showed up many times. CDR3 sequence (DNA): TGCAGTGCTAGACCCACAGGGGGCCGAGATGGCTACACCTTC. This encodes CSARPTGGRDGYTF. The genes are TRBV20-1 and TRBJ1-2; 9 positions match TRBD1. CDR1 and CDR2 (germline): DFQATT, SNEGSKA (reference sequence). The CDR3 is 14 amino acids. V lost 2 bases and J lost 6; bases outside the gene matches: 7.

This clonotype appeared many times. The chain has TRBV5-1 and TRBJ2-1; 11 bases are a match to TRBD2. Germline CDR1 reads SGHRS; CDR2 reads YFSETQ. This CDR3 is built from 16 residues. V shed 0 bases, J shed 9 bases, and the junction held 8 bases outside the gene matches. CDR3 sequence: CASSLAALAGVGEQFF. The CDR3 DNA is TGCGCCAGCAGCTTGGCCGCACTAGCGGGAGTCGGTGAGCAGTTCTTC.

This clonotype was counted ten times or more. CDR3 in amino acids: CASSPRRQGETQYF. The CDR3 nucleotides read TGTGCCAGCAGTCCCCGTCGGCAGGGGGAGACCCAGTACTTC. The chain carries TRBV27 and TRBJ2-5, with D perhaps TRBD1 (6 bases). The V and J ends lost 5 bases and 5 bases respectively, with 15 bases between them. CDR3 size: 14 residues. Germline V gene data show CDR1 as MNHEY and CDR2 as SMNVEV (reference sequence).

At least ten counts were recorded for this clonotype. The chain combines TRBV10-3 with TRBJ2-2, with D perhaps matching TRBD2 (7 bases). Germline CDR1 ENHRY, CDR2 SYGVKD. The length of the CDR3 is 15 residues. V gave up 6 bases and J gave up 5 bases, with 16 bases separating them. CDR3 nucleotides: TGTGCCATCAGCGGTGACGGGGGGCGGACCGGGGAGCTGTTTTTT. Its translation is CAISGDGGRTGELFF.

This clonotype was seen ten or more times. The chain links TRBV5-1 to TRBJ2-7; TRBD2 aligns across 9 bases. Germline V gene data show CDR1 as SGHRS and CDR2 as YFSETQ. The J segment lost 0 bases and the V segment lost 0 bases, leaving 1 base of the junction unmatched. This CDR3 has 15 residues. The CDR3 sequence is CASSLGGLASYEQYF. DNA for the CDR3: TGCGCCAGCAGCTTGGGGGGACTAGCCTCCTACGAGCAGTACTTC.

The rearrangement uses TRBV6-1 and TRBJ1-5, with D unresolved. Germline V gene lookup returns CDR1 MNHNS and CDR2 SASEGT. V was pared by 2 bases and J by 0 bases, with 14 bases between. The CDR3 sequence is 17 residues long. The DNA of the CDR3 is TGTGCCAGCAGTGAAATAGGCAGACTTTATAGCAATCAGCCCCAGCATTTT. Translation gives CASSEIGRLYSNQPQHF.

This clonotype was counted ten times or more. The CDR3: CASSFQTGISYGYTF. The CDR3, as DNA: TGTGCCAGCAGTTTCCAGACAGGGATAAGCTATGGCTACACCTTC. This sequence joins TRBV6-6 and TRBJ1-2; the match to TRBD1 covers 7 bases. V was clipped by 4 bases and J by 4 bases; unmatched bases: 9. The CDR3 sequence is 15 residues long. Germline CDR1 is MNHNY and CDR2 is SVGAGI (reference sequence).

In the case of this clonotype: Being one base from a much bigger clone, this may be a read error. Without the conserved terminal phenylalanine or tryptophan, this CDR3 likely stems from a read error. The chain links TRBV5-4 to TRBJ2-1; D possibly corresponds to TRBD2 (6 bases). Trimming cost V 5 bases and J 0 bases, with 15 bases left between them. Germline V gene lookup returns CDR1 SGHNT and CDR2 YYREEE (reference sequence). The CDR3 spans 16 residues. DNA for the CDR3: TGTGCCAGCAGAAATCGAGGAGGGATCTCCTACAATGAGCAGTTCTCC. Its translation is CASRNRGGISYNEQFS.

In DNA, the CDR3 is TGTGCCAGTACCGAGGGGGGACGTTACCAAGAGACCCAGTACTTC. Residues: CASTEGGRYQETQYF. The V gene is TRBV19, the J gene TRBJ2-5; D tentatively fits TRBD1 or TRBD2 (6 bases each). CDR3 length: 15 amino acids. Trimming left V 7 bases short and J 0 bases short, with 15 bases between. Germline V gives CDR1 LNHDA, CDR2 SQIVND (reference sequence).

This clonotype was seen at least ten times. V and J are TRBV7-9 and TRBJ1-6; D not resolved. Per germline, CDR1 SEHNR and CDR2 FQNEAQ (reference sequence). The CDR3 has 15 residues. Deletions cut 1 base from V and 9 bases from J, with 13 bases between. The CDR3 protein is CASSLDGSIFSPLHF. The CDR3 coding sequence is TGTGCCAGCAGCTTAGATGGCAGCATCTTTTCACCCCTCCACTTT.

As concerns this clonotype: This may be a read error: a much more frequent sequence differs by one nucleotide. The chain links TRBV27 to TRBJ1-2; 8 bases are a match to TRBD1. J was trimmed by 4 bases and V by 7 bases; bases with no gene match: 11. Germline values: CDR1 MNHEY, CDR2 SMNVEV (reference sequence). This CDR3 region has 15 residues. CDR3 region: CASNLQGATPYGYTF. The CDR3 DNA reads TGTGCCAGCAATTTGCAGGGGGCGACTCCCTATGGCTACACCTTC.